This TCR beta chain was identified in a study of molecular identifiers for immune sequencing clone quantification. Study conclusions and caveats: Reportedly, one cell's Jurkat TCR RNA was detected within 1,100,000 naive CD8 cells. Clone sizes that are highly expanded could be underestimated when identical TCR molecules share a barcode.

Germline CDR1 and CDR2: SGHDT and YYEEEE. CDR3 length: 12 amino acids. The ends were cut back, 0 bases at V and 7 bases at J, with 8 bases in the middle. MiXCR, applied by TCRdb to the PCR reads, yields one record per CDR3 protein. Here the sample spans some 65,000 distinct CDR3 sequences, less than 20% being singletons. Of note for this clonotype: The antigen is not known. A clone one base away is much larger, so this may be a read error. This CDR3 is missing its conserved last phenylalanine or tryptophan, likely due to a read error.

The rearrangement joins TRBV5-6 to TRBJ2-7; no firm D call. Sequenced material: naive CD8+ T cells from blood, with Jurkat cell RNA spiked in. The subset here: FACS-sorted CD8+CD4-CCR7+CD45RA+ naive T cells. This TCR came from a human donor in good health. Some libraries in this study had Jurkat cell RNA spiked in. CDR3 sequence: CASSLGVSEQYL. The CDR3 region has the DNA TGTGCCAGCAGCTTGGGGGTCTCGGAGCAGTACCTC.